Following are 2 T cell receptor beta chains from one sample sequenced in a study of shared clonotypes between healthy human individuals. Data came from immunoSEQ multiplex PCR; TCRdb stores just in-frame clones and leaves some out. The sample contains around 640,000 clones, 96% of which appear only once. CD8 cells classed as naive were CD45RO-negative and positively selected for CCR7, excluding terminally differentiated effector memory CD45RA+ cells. The sequenced material came from naive CD8+ T cells sorted from blood. The receptors come from a young woman in good health.

This clone appeared a few times. The chain links TRBV6-4 to TRBJ1-1; D remains unclear. The V end lost 6 bases, the J end lost 7 bases, and 15 bases lay between the germline ends. CDR1 MRHNA and CDR2 SNTAGT come from the germline V gene. The CDR3 runs 13 residues. The CDR3: CASRPTDSFEAFF. Here the CDR3 DNA reads TGTGCCAGCAGACCCACGGACTCCTTTGAAGCTTTCTTT.

The rearrangement uses TRBV27 and TRBJ2-1; D is perhaps TRBD2 (5 bases). This CDR3 is 14 amino acids long. Germline V gene lookup returns CDR1 MNHEY and CDR2 SMNVEV (reference sequence). The V gene lost 3 bases and the J gene lost 6 bases, with 12 bases spanning the gap. The CDR3: CASSFAGSGNEQFF. CDR3 nucleotides: TGTGCCAGCAGTTTTGCGGGCTCGGGCAATGAGCAGTTCTTC.